This T cell receptor beta chain was obtained from a study of T cells in Graves' hyperthyroidism and ophthalmopathy. Subjects with ophthalmopathy showed a Clinical Activity Score no lower than 3, a NOSPECS grade no lower than 4, and a duration shorter than 3 months. Exclusion followed for patients with uncontrolled infection, other autoimmune disease, pregnancy or lactation. This clonotype was counted between two and nine times. Its antigen is unknown. Amplification of TCR beta CDR3 regions was performed using RNA transcripts as template. Researchers ran a first-round RT-PCR on the TCR CDR3 using the HTBI primer set. One entry per CDR3 protein results from TCRdb running MiXCR on the multiplex PCR reads. The sample records approximately 400,000 distinct CDR3 sequences, around 15% being singletons. The germline V and J ends were trimmed by 0 bases and 2 bases, with 11 bases remaining between them. Looked up from germline, CDR1 is SGHDT and CDR2 is YYEEEE. The CDR3 has 15 residues.

Study-wide points: Ophthalmopathy, as predicted by the model, came a median around 6.7 months after the prediction. Most thyroid clonotypes expanded above 0.001 were also detected in blood.

The V call is TRBV5-6, the J call TRBJ1-1; the D is unclear. The sequence was obtained from a man aged 50-60 years with Graves' ophthalmopathy. Sequenced input: blood. The CDR3 loop reads CASSLGILGNTEAFF. CDR3 bases: TGTGCCAGCAGCTTGGGCATTTTGGGAAACACTGAAGCTTTCTTT.